This T cell receptor beta chain was captured by sequencing in a study of OX40 agonist ivuxolimab in advanced cancers. The trim removed 5 bases at V and 6 bases at J, leaving 7 bases unmatched. CDR1 MNHNS and CDR2 SASEGT come from the germline V gene. This CDR3 contains 14 residues. Sequencing used immunoSEQ multiplex PCR; TCRdb keeps in-frame clones, though not all of them. This repertoire shows about 29,000 clones, around 90% found once; its top ten account for 9.4%. The clonotype comes from an adult with an advanced solid tumor such as melanoma, head and neck, liver or kidney cancer. The chain combines TRBV6-1 with TRBJ1-5; 7 positions match TRBD1. The material was CD4+ or CD8+ T cells sorted from blood, obtained in a trial of the OX40 agonist ivuxolimab. The CDR3 spells CASSRTGAGQPQHF. The CDR3 DNA follows: TGTGCCAGCAGTCGCACAGGGGCTGGTCAGCCCCAGCATTTT.